This T cell receptor beta chain was profiled in a study of T cells in Graves' hyperthyroidism and ophthalmopathy. Broader study findings: Separation of ophthalmopathy from stable hyperthyroidism was achieved by a 13 V-J model.

RNA transcripts yielded amplified TCR beta CDR3 regions. TCR CDR3 underwent first-round RT-PCR with the HTBI primer set. TCRdb independently ran MiXCR on the multiplex PCR reads; one entry per CDR3 protein. The sample has around 600,000 distinct CDR3 sequences, roughly 15% seen once. V lost 0 bases and J lost 3, with 19 bases in between. The CDR3 is 17 residues long. Per the germline V gene, CDR1 is SGHRS and CDR2 is YFSETQ. This clonotype was found many times. Its antigen is not known. Sequencing was carried out using blood. This TCR derives from a woman aged 45-65 years with Graves' ophthalmopathy. This chain joins TRBV5-1 and TRBJ2-7; D may be TRBD2 (5 bases). The CDR3 sequence: CASSLVPGELIVYEQYF. The CDR3 coding sequence is TGCGCCAGCAGCTTGGTCCCCGGGGAACTAATCGTCTACGAGCAGTACTTC.